These 6 T cell receptor beta chains were all obtained from the same sample, sequenced in a study of T-cell reconstitution after alpha-beta-depleted transplantation in children. The TCRbeta library incorporated unique molecular identifiers. TCRdb analysed the PCR reads with MiXCR anew, one entry per CDR3 protein. The sample includes 500,000 or so distinct CDR3 sequences, about 33% of them seen just once. Sequenced material: PBMCs from the stem cell graft donor, taken from the stem cell graft. These receptors were collected from a human donor who donated a stem cell graft to a child with aplastic anemia.

V and J are TRBV29-1 and TRBJ2-2; no clear D. Germline V lookup: CDR1 SQVTM, CDR2 ANQGSEA. V lost 1 base, J lost 2 bases, and 5 bases lay in between. This CDR3 has 13 amino acids. CDR3 sequence (DNA): TGCAGCGTTGAAGGGTTTAACACCGGGGAGCTGTTTTTT. Amino acids: CSVEGFNTGELFF.

This clonotype was seen a handful of times. This chain joins TRBV12-3 or TRBV12-4 and TRBJ2-1, with TRBD1 matching 7 bases. With 1 base clipped from V and 7 bases from J, the junction kept 4 bases outside the gene matches. The CDR3 is 14 residues long. CDR3 nucleotide sequence: TGTGCCAGCAGTTTAGGGACAGGTACAAATGAGCAGTTCTTC. The encoded protein is CASSLGTGTNEQFF.

The V call is TRBV29-1, the J call TRBJ1-2, with D tentatively TRBD1 (6 bases). CDR3 length: 16 residues. Trimming left V 1 base short and J 7 bases short, with 22 bases between. The germline V gene encodes CDR1 SQVTM and CDR2 ANQGSEA. The DNA for the CDR3 is TGCAGCGTTGAAGCTCTCGTCGAAACAGGGAGGTTTGGCTACACCTTC. This translates into CSVEALVETGRFGYTF.

This sequence joins TRBV18 and TRBJ1-1, with 7 bases matching TRBD1. Losses at the gene ends were 2 bases for V and 1 base for J; bases not matched to a gene: 7. This CDR3 region has 16 residues. The germline gives CDR1 KGHSH, CDR2 LQKENI. The CDR3 coding sequence is TGTGCCAGCTCACCATCACAGGGACAGCCGAACACTGAAGCTTTCTTT. It is translated as CASSPSQGQPNTEAFF.

This clonotype was recorded a few times. The chain uses TRBV12-3 or TRBV12-4 and TRBJ2-5; D might be TRBD1 (6 bases). The CDR3 spans 13 residues. V was clipped by 6 bases and J by 5 bases, with 13 bases between them. CDR3 protein: CASSVLGQETQYF. The CDR3 DNA reads TGTGCCAGCAGCGTCTTAGGACAGGAGACCCAGTACTTC.

The chain recombines TRBV5-1 with TRBJ2-7; tentatively, D is TRBD1 (6 bases). This CDR3 is built from 15 residues. With 4 bases removed from V and 2 bases from J, the gap between germline ends came to 16 bases. From germline, CDR1 is SGHRS and CDR2 YFSETQ. CDR3 sequence (DNA): TGCGCCAGCAGCCCCGGGACACGTCTTACCTACGAGCAGTACTTC. Translating gives CASSPGTRLTYEQYF.